This T cell receptor beta chain is drawn from a study of T cell clonotyping in hematopoietic cell transplantation. Described time point: recipient sample about 28 days before transplant, after cytoreduction. Findings and limits, study-wide: Higher Inverse Simpson Index values in graft donor and pretransplant recipient predicted broader posttransplant TCR diversity.

TCRdb's table, derived via immunoSEQ multiplex PCR, lists solely in-frame clones and lacks some. The repertoire consists of some 13,000 clones, with roughly 84% occurring once and the leading ten covering 16%. To note about this clone: Its antigen is still unknown.

The V end lost 10 bases, the J end lost 4 bases, and 13 bases lay between the germline ends. Germline V CDR1 and CDR2: SNHLY, FYNNEI. This CDR3 is 12 amino acids long. The source material was peripheral blood mononuclear cells, sampled before stem cell transplant. This chain links TRBV2 with TRBJ1-1; the D is unclear. This TCR was recovered from a man in his sixties with acute myeloid leukemia. Some clones in this sample may be carry-over from other donors' samples. CDR3 sequence (DNA): TGTGCCACCGTAGAGTCCGGCACTGAAGCTTTCTTT. This sequence encodes CATVESGTEAFF.